These 25 T cell receptor beta chains were all obtained from the same sample, sequenced in a study of CD8 T cells in ankylosing spondylitis. General study results and limits: Typical of ankylosing spondylitis blood, it appeared, was a TCR beta motif of several highly homologous variants.

Which antigens these TCRs recognize remains unknown. TCRdb fed the 5' RACE reads into MiXCR, producing one record per CDR3 protein. The data show around 480,000 distinct CDR3 sequences, 17% seen once. Sequencing was done on a sample of blood, either unsorted or a sorted T cell fraction (not recorded which). The receptors were gathered from a male donor with ankylosing spondylitis.

V usage is TRBV7-2 and J usage is TRBJ2-1; 8 nucleotides agree with TRBD2. Trimming cost V 5 bases and J 2 bases; bases outside gene matches: 8. The germline V gene encodes CDR1 SGHTA and CDR2 FQGNSA. The CDR3 is 16 residues long. CDR3 protein: CASSRTSGTTYNEQFF. Written as DNA, the CDR3 is TGTGCCAGCAGCAGAACTAGCGGTACCACCTACAATGAGCAGTTCTTC. Based on the CDR3 plus reference TRBV7-2 and TRBJ2-1, the full variable domain is GAGVSQSPSNKVTEKGKDVELRCDPISGHTALYWYRQSLGQGLEFLIYFQGNSAPDKSGLPSDRFSAERTGGSVSTLTIQRTQQEDSAVYLCASSRTSGTTYNEQFFGPGTRLTVL.

The gene calls are TRBV18 and TRBJ2-6, with D hard to call. In germline, CDR1 is KGHSH, CDR2 LQKENI. The length of the CDR3 is 16 residues. V was clipped by 2 bases and J by 0 bases, with 8 bases between them. CDR3: CASSPVRYSGANVLTF. In nucleotides, the CDR3 is TGTGCCAGCTCACCAGTACGGTACTCTGGGGCCAACGTCCTGACTTTC.

A few counts support this clonotype. This chain joins TRBV12-3 or TRBV12-4 and TRBJ2-2; D is unresolved. CDR3 length: 12 amino acids. V gave up 3 bases and J gave up 7 bases, with 6 bases separating them. Here the CDR3 DNA reads TGTGCCAGCAGTTTTGGGGACGGGGAGCTGTTTTTT. This encodes CASSFGDGELFF.

In this sample, this clonotype turned up many times. The CDR3 DNA sequence: TGTGCCAGCAGCCAGAGGTCCGGGGGCACTGAAGCTTTCTTT. Encoded protein: CASSQRSGGTEAFF. The chain couples TRBV12-3 or TRBV12-4 to TRBJ1-1; possibly TRBD1 for D (5 bases). Deletions cut 6 bases from V and 4 bases from J, with 15 bases between. The CDR3 has 14 amino acids.

This clonotype was detected many times. The chain recombines TRBV15 with TRBJ2-3; TRBD1 agrees at 8 bases. Germline V CDR1 and CDR2: LNHNV, YYDKDF (reference sequence). The J segment lost 2 bases and the V segment lost 6 bases, leaving 7 bases of the junction unmatched. The CDR3 is 15 amino acids. The CDR3 is CATRPGQASTDTQYF. In DNA form, the CDR3 reads TGTGCCACCAGACCGGGACAGGCCTCCACAGATACGCAGTATTTT.

This clonotype was found a few times. V gene TRBV5-1 combines with J gene TRBJ1-6, with D unclear. CDR3 size: 14 residues. Germline values: CDR1 SGHRS, CDR2 YFSETQ. V lost 5 bases and J lost 0, with 6 bases in between. The CDR3, as DNA: TGCGCCAGCAGGGTTGGCTCCTATAATTCACCCCTCCACTTT. It encodes CASRVGSYNSPLHF.

This clonotype showed up many times. CDR3: CASSLSGLSTEAFF. In DNA form, the CDR3 reads TGTGCCAGCAGCTTAAGCGGGTTGAGCACTGAAGCTTTCTTT. The rearrangement joins TRBV7-9 to TRBJ1-1, with unresolved D. Germline V gene data show CDR1 as SEHNR and CDR2 as FQNEAQ (reference sequence). V was pared by 2 bases and J by 4 bases, with 11 bases between. The CDR3 spans 14 residues.

The V call is TRBV5-1, the J call TRBJ2-1; D is uncertain. Germline CDR1 and CDR2: SGHRS and YFSETQ. The V end lost 0 bases, the J end lost 0 bases, and 19 bases lay between the germline ends. CDR3 length: 19 residues. The CDR3 DNA follows: TGCGCCAGCAGCTTGGTTTCTACGCCTACCCGACTCTCCTACAATGAGCAGTTCTTC. Its protein product is CASSLVSTPTRLSYNEQFF.

A few counts support this clonotype. The rearrangement links TRBV29-1 to TRBJ1-1, with 9 bases aligning to TRBD1. The CDR3 has 13 amino acids. CDR1 and CDR2 (germline): SQVTM, ANQGSEA. The trim removed 7 bases at V and 5 bases at J, leaving 8 bases unmatched. The CDR3 region has the DNA TGCAGCGCCCCGAATGACAGGGGGACTGAAGCTTTCTTT. This sequence encodes CSAPNDRGTEAFF.

The chain employs TRBV25-1 and TRBJ1-4; TRBD1 aligns across 7 bases. V lost 4 bases to trimming and J lost 2 bases; unmatched junction nucleotides: 4. The germline V gene has CDR1 MGHDK and CDR2 SYGVNS. The CDR3 loop spans 15 amino acids. The CDR3 region is CASSAGTATNEKLFF. CDR3 nucleotides: TGTGCCAGCAGTGCCGGGACAGCCACTAATGAAAAACTGTTTTTT.

This chain joins TRBV14 and TRBJ2-1, with 8 bases lining up with TRBD2. Per germline, CDR1 SGHDN and CDR2 FVKESK. The trim removed 3 bases at V and 3 bases at J, leaving 7 bases unmatched. The CDR3 length is 16 residues. For the CDR3, the DNA is TGTGCCAGCAGCCATTTCGGCGGGGGGTTCTACAATGAGCAGTTCTTC. It yields the protein CASSHFGGGFYNEQFF.

The V gene is TRBV10-2, the J gene TRBJ2-1, with a weak D call TRBD1 (5 bases). V dropped 0 bases and J dropped 3 bases, with 12 bases sitting between them. CDR1 and CDR2 from the germline V gene are WSHSY and SAAADI. The CDR3 totals 16 residues. In DNA, the CDR3 is TGCGCCAGCAGTGAGTCTTTAGGGGCGGTCTACAATGAGCAGTTCTTC. Residues: CASSESLGAVYNEQFF.

This clonotype was seen repeatedly, ten times or more. The CDR3 is CASSSTSGANYEQYF. The CDR3 DNA reads as TGTGCCAGCAGTTCAACTAGCGGGGCCAACTACGAGCAGTACTTC. The chain is built from TRBV6-5 and TRBJ2-7; the match to TRBD2 covers 10 bases. The CDR3 extends over 15 amino acids. J gave up 3 bases and V 4 bases, and 6 bases lay outside the gene matches. Looked up from germline, CDR1 is MNHEY and CDR2 is SVGAGI.

This clonotype has a handful of counts. This chain's CDR3 is CSVGLAGGTPPYNEQFF. The CDR3 bases are TGCAGCGTAGGACTAGCGGGAGGGACCCCACCCTACAATGAGCAGTTCTTC. The chain joins TRBV29-1 to TRBJ2-1; 15 nucleotides match TRBD2. Trimming at V came to 6 bases and at J to 2 bases, leaving 8 bases not matched to a gene. The CDR3 runs to 17 residues. CDR1 SQVTM and CDR2 ANQGSEA come from the germline V gene.

The chain couples TRBV5-1 to TRBJ2-2; 14 nucleotides align to TRBD2. Per the germline V gene, CDR1 is SGHRS and CDR2 is YFSETQ. The CDR3 consists of 16 residues. With V trimmed by 4 bases and J by 4 bases, 3 bases remained unmatched. The CDR3 DNA sequence: TGCGCCAGCAGCGGGACTAGCGGGAGTTTCACCGGGGAGCTGTTTTTT. Translating it yields CASSGTSGSFTGELFF.

This clonotype was counted only a few times. This chain uses TRBV12-3 or TRBV12-4 with TRBJ1-6, with a possible D match to TRBD1 (5 bases). This CDR3 region has 12 residues. Trimming cost V 8 bases and J 9 bases, with 11 bases left between them. CDR3 region: CASGTAGSPLHF. In nucleotides, the CDR3 is TGTGCCAGCGGGACGGCAGGTTCACCCCTCCACTTT.

A single count supports this clonotype. One end of the junction fails to match germline, which may point to a read error. The V and J genes are TRBV10-3 and TRBJ2-1; 11 bases are shared with TRBD2. The germline V gene has CDR1 ENHRY and CDR2 SYGVKD. The CDR3 is made up of 18 amino acids. The CDR3 loop reads CAISRYTSGGSFNNEQLF. The DNA of the CDR3 is TGTGCCATCAGCCGCTATACTAGCGGGGGCTCCTTTAACAATGAGCAGCTCTTC.

This chain uses TRBV7-2 with TRBJ2-7, with D hard to call. CDR3 length: 12 residues. Germline CDR1 reads SGHTA; CDR2 reads FQGNSA. V was shortened by 3 bases and J by 4 bases, with 7 bases between the two germline ends. In DNA form, the CDR3 reads TGTGCCAGCAGCTTTCGATTGTACGAGCAGTACTTC. It is translated as CASSFRLYEQYF.

This clonotype has a handful of counts. This sequence joins TRBV13 and TRBJ1-6, with TRBD1 as a possible D gene (5 bases). V lost 4 bases to trimming and J lost 8 bases, with 15 bases between them. The CDR3 consists of 15 residues. The germline V gene has CDR1 PRHDT and CDR2 FYEKMQ (reference sequence). The CDR3 sequence is CASSSPGTAYSPLHF. The CDR3 DNA follows: TGTGCCAGCAGCTCTCCCGGGACTGCCTATTCACCCCTCCACTTT.

The rearrangement links TRBV20-1 to TRBJ2-7; 8 positions agree with TRBD1. J was trimmed by 4 bases and V by 6 bases; bases with no gene match: 11. The germline V gene encodes CDR1 DFQATT and CDR2 SNEGSKA (reference sequence). The CDR3 is made up of 14 amino acids. CDR3 region: CSARDRTSPYEQYF. CDR3 nucleotide sequence: TGCAGTGCCCGGGACAGGACCTCCCCTTACGAGCAGTACTTC.

This clonotype was seen a handful of times. The V call is TRBV11-2, the J call TRBJ2-3; 14 positions match TRBD2. Germline V gives CDR1 SGHAT, CDR2 FQNNGV. V lost 5 bases, J lost 6 bases, and 7 bases stayed unmatched. The length of the CDR3 is 16 residues. The CDR3: CASSPTSGGARDTQYF. In nucleotides, the CDR3 is TGTGCCAGCAGCCCGACTAGCGGGGGGGCCCGGGATACGCAGTATTTT.

This chain joins TRBV6-1 and TRBJ2-7, with D maybe TRBD1 (6 bases). The germline V gene has CDR1 MNHNS and CDR2 SASEGT. The CDR3 has 15 amino acids. V was trimmed by 0 bases and J by 6 bases, leaving 15 bases between them. DNA of the CDR3: TGTGCCAGCAGTGAAGCTACAGGGAGAACCTCCGAGCAGTACTTC. It is translated as CASSEATGRTSEQYF.

This rearrangement joins TRBV30 to TRBJ1-1, with D possibly being TRBD1 (6 bases). Trimming removed 1 base at V and 3 bases at J, with 15 bases between. Germline-derived CDR1 and CDR2 are GTSNPN and SVGIG (reference sequence). The CDR3 has 15 residues. DNA for the CDR3: TGTGCCTGGAGTGCGTCCGACAGGAGCCACACTGAAGCTTTCTTT. Residues: CAWSASDRSHTEAFF.

The CDR3 region is CASTEGFTEAFF. The CDR3, as DNA: TGTGCCAGCACTGAGGGGTTCACTGAAGCTTTCTTT. This chain uses TRBV12-3 or TRBV12-4 with TRBJ1-1, with D tentatively TRBD1 (5 bases). The CDR3 covers 12 residues. Trimming stripped 7 bases from V and 4 bases from J, with 10 bases between.

The V call is TRBV20-1, the J call TRBJ2-1, with D uncertain. V lost 6 bases, J lost 7 bases, and 16 bases lay in between. Per germline, CDR1 DFQATT and CDR2 SNEGSKA (reference sequence). The CDR3 covers 13 residues. Here the CDR3 reads CSATRRLRNEQFF. The CDR3, as DNA: TGCAGTGCGACCCGACGTCTAAGGAATGAGCAGTTCTTC.